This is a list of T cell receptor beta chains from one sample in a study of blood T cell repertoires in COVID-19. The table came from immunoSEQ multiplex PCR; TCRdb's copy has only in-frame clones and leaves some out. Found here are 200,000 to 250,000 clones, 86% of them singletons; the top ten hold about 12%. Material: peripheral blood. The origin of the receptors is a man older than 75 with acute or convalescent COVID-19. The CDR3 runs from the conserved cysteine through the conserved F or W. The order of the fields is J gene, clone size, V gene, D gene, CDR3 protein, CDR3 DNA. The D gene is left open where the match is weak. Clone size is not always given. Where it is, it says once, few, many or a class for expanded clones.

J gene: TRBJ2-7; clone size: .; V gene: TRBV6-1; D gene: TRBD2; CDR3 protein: CASSENTGGGYEQYF; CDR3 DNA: TGTGCCAGCAGTGAAAACACGGGAGGGGGATACGAGCAGTACTTC
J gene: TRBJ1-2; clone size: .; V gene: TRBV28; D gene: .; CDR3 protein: CASRNSGGSGYTF; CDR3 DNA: TGTGCCAGCAGGAATAGTGGGGGCTCTGGCTACACCTTC
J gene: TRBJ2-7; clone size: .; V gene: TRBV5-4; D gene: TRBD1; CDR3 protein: CASSLQGAINEQYF; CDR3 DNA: TGTGCCAGCAGCTTACAGGGGGCCATCAACGAGCAGTACTTC
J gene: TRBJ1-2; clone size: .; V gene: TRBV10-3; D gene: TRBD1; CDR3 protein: CAISESATGGDGYTF; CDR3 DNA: TGTGCCATCAGTGAGTCCGCGACAGGGGGCGATGGCTACACCTTC
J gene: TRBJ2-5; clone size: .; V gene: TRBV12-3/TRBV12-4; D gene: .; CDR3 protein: CASSSRGGETQYF; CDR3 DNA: TGTGCCAGCAGCTCGCGAGGGGGTGAGACCCAGTACTTC
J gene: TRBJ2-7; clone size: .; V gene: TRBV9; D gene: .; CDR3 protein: CASSVGSGGSYEQYF; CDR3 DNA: TGTGCCAGCAGCGTAGGATCAGGGGGGAGCTACGAGCAGTACTTC
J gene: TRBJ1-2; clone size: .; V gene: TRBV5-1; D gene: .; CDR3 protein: CASTPGGTIEDYYGYTF; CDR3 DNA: TGCGCCAGCACCCCTGGAGGGACCATCGAAGACTACTATGGCTACACCTTC
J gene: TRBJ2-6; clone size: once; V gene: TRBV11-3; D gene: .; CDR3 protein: CASSSNHQGIGANVLTF; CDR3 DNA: TGTGCCAGCAGCTCTAATCATCAGGGGATCGGGGCCAACGTCCTGACTTTC
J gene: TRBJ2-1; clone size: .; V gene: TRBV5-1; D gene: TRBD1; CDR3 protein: CASEDGTGLNYNEQFF; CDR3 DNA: TGCGCCAGCGAAGACGGGACAGGCCTTAACTACAATGAGCAGTTCTTC
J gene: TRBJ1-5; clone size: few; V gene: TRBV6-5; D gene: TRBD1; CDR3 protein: CASSYSTGGQPQHF; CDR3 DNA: TGTGCCAGCAGTTACTCAACAGGGGGCCAGCCCCAGCATTTT
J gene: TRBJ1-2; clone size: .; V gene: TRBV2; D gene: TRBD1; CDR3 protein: CATRAGGNGYTF; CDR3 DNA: TGTGCCACCCGGGCAGGGGGCAATGGCTACACCTTC
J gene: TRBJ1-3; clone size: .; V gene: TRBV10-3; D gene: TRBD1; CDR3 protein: CAISESDRANTIYF; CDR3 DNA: TGTGCCATCAGTGAGTCGGACAGGGCAAACACCATATATTTT
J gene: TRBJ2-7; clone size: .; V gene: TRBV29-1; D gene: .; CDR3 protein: CSAQGLSYEQYF; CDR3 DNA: TGCAGCGCACAGGGCCTCTCCTACGAGCAGTACTTC
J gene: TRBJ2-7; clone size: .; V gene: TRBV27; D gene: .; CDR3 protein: CASSSSAGDLGEQYF; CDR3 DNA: TGTGCCAGCAGTTCGTCAGCAGGGGATCTTGGCGAGCAGTACTTC
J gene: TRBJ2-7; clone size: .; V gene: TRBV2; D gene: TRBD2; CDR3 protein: CASRLTSGMSSYEQYF; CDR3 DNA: TGTGCCAGCAGACTGACTAGCGGGATGAGCTCCTACGAGCAGTACTTC
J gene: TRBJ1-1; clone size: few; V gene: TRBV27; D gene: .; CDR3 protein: CASSRVNTEAFF; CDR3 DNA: TGTGCCAGCAGTCGAGTGAACACTGAAGCTTTCTTT
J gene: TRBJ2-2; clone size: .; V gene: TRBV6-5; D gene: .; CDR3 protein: CASSTGSANTGELFF; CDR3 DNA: TGTGCCAGCAGTACGGGGAGTGCGAACACCGGGGAGCTGTTTTTT
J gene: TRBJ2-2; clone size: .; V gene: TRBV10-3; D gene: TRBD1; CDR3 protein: CAISVTGEGELFF; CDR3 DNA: TGTGCCATCAGTGTAACAGGGGAAGGGGAGCTGTTTTTT
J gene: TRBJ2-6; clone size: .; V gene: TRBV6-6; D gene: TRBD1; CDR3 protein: CASTGGSSGANVLTF; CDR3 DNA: TGTGCCAGCACAGGGGGATCCTCTGGGGCCAACGTCCTGACTTTC
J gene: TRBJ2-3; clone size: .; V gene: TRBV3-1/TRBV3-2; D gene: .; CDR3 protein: CASSQDLGRTDTQYF; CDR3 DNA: TGTGCCAGCAGCCAAGATCTGGGCCGAACAGATACGCAGTATTTT
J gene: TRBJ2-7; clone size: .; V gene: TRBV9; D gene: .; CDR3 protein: CASSVDNGQSSYEQYF; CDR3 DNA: TGTGCCAGCAGCGTAGATAATGGACAGAGCTCCTACGAGCAGTACTTC
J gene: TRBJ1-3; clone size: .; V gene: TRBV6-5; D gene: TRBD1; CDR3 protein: CASSRDRGNTIYF; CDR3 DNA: TGTGCCAGCAGTCGGGACAGAGGAAACACCATATATTTT
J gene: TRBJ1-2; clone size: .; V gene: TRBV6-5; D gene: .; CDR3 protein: CASSYSAVVNYGYTF; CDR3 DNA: TGTGCCAGCAGTTACTCAGCTGTGGTTAACTATGGCTACACCTTC
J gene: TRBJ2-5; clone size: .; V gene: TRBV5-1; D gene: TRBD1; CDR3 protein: CASSFTGGQETQYF; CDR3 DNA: TGCGCCAGCAGCTTCACAGGGGGTCAAGAGACCCAGTACTTC
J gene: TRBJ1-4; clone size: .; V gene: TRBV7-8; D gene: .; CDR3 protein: CASSLAITGPTTNEKLFF; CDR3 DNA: TGTGCCAGCAGCTTAGCGATCACAGGGCCCACAACTAATGAAAAACTGTTTTTT
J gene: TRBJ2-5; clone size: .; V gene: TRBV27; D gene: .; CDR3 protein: CASGPREGETQYF; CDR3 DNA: TGTGCCAGCGGACCTCGGGAAGGAGAGACCCAGTACTTC
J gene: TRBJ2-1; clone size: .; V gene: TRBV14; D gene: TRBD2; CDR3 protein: CASSHRGLAQHNEQFF; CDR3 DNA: TGTGCCAGCAGCCATCGGGGACTAGCGCAACACAATGAGCAGTTCTTC
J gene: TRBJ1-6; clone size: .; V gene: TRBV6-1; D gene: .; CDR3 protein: CASSDRVGSPLHF; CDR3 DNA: TGTGCCAGCAGTGACAGGGTAGGCTCACCCCTCCACTTT
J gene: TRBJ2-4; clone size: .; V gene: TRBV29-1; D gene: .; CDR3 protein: CSVEGRGENIQYF; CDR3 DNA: TGCAGCGTTGAAGGCAGGGGAGAAAACATTCAGTACTTC
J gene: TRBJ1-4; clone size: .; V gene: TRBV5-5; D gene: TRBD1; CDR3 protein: CASSIQGATNEKLFF; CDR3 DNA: TGTGCCAGCAGCATCCAGGGGGCAACTAATGAAAAACTGTTTTTT
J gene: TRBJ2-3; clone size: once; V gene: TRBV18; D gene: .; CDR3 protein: CASSPRASGETQYF; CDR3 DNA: TGTGCCAGCTCACCACGGGCGTCAGGGGAAACGCAGTATTTT
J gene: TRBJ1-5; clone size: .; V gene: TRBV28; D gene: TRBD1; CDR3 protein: CASSLSSGGAGQPQHF; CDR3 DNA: TGTGCCAGCAGTTTATCTTCAGGGGGCGCGGGTCAGCCCCAGCATTTT
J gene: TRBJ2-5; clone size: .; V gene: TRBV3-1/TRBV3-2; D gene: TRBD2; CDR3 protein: CASSPGTSGRWGLQETQYF; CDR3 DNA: TGTGCCAGCAGTCCTGGGACTAGCGGGAGGTGGGGACTTCAAGAGACCCAGTACTTC
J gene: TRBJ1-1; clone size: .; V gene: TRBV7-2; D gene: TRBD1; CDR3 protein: CASSLGQVVVGGNTEAFF; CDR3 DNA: TGTGCCAGCAGCTTGGGACAGGTCGTGGTAGGAGGTAACACTGAAGCTTTCTTT
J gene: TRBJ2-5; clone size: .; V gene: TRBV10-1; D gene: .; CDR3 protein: CASSEPGVKETQYF; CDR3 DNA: TGCGCCAGCAGTGAGCCGGGGGTGAAAGAGACCCAGTACTTC
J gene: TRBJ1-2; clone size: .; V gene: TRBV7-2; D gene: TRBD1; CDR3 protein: CASSFPGQPGGYTF; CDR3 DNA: TGTGCCAGCAGCTTCCCGGGACAGCCGGGGGGCTACACCTTC
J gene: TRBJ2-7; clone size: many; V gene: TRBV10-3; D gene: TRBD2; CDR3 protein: CAISGTGGGSSYEQYF; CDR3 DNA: TGTGCCATCAGTGGGACTGGCGGGGGATCCTCCTACGAGCAGTACTTC
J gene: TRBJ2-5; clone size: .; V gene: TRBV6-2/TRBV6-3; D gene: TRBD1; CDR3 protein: CASSYPGTGLTLVETQYF; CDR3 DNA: TGTGCCAGCAGTTACCCCGGGACAGGGCTTACCTTGGTGGAGACCCAGTACTTC
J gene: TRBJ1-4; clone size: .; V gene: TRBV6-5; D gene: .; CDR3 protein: CASNQGPLLEEKLFF; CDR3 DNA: TGTGCCAGCAACCAGGGTCCCCTCCTGGAGGAAAAACTGTTTTTT
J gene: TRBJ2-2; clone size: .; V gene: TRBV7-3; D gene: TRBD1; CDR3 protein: CASSSGTDPGELFF; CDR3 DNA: TGTGCCAGCAGCTCAGGGACAGACCCCGGGGAGCTGTTTTTT
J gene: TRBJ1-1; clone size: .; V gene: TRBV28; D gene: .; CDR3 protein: CASSLSREAFF; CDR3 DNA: TGTGCCAGCAGTTTATCGAGGGAAGCTTTCTTT